The 13 T cell receptor beta chains given below trace back to one sample, sequenced in a study of T cell responses to AZD1222 COVID-19 vaccine. The data were produced by immunoSEQ multiplex PCR, yet TCRdb's version contains in-frame clones alone and is incomplete. The sample holds around 59,000 clones, roughly 87% seen once. This specimen was peripheral blood, taken 28 days after the second AZD1222 dose. The receptor set was obtained from an adult who received the AZD1222 COVID-19 vaccine.

V gene TRBV5-1 combines with J gene TRBJ1-3; unclear D gene. Germline CDR1 reads SGHRS; CDR2 reads YFSETQ. CDR3 length: 16 amino acids. V lost 0 bases and J 0 bases, leaving 10 bases between the germline ends. The CDR3 sequence is CASSLEQAVSGNTIYF. The CDR3 nucleotides read TGCGCCAGCAGCTTGGAGCAGGCCGTCTCTGGAAACACCATATATTTT.

The chain uses TRBV7-2 and TRBJ2-3; tentatively, D is TRBD1 or TRBD2 (5 bases each). Germline CDR1 is SGHTA and CDR2 is FQGNSA. With 3 bases removed from V and 6 bases from J, the gap between germline ends came to 13 bases. The CDR3 totals 14 residues. CDR3 sequence (DNA): TGTGCCAGCAGCTTCGGGACGGTTATGGATACGCAGTATTTT. The encoded protein is CASSFGTVMDTQYF.

As DNA, the CDR3 is TGTGCCAGCAGCGTAGAACAGGGTACTGGAAACACCATATATTTT. It codes for CASSVEQGTGNTIYF. The chain combines TRBV9 with TRBJ1-3; a possible D gene is TRBD1 (6 bases). Germline lookup yields CDR1 SGDLS and CDR2 YYNGEE. The CDR3 covers 15 residues. V was trimmed by 0 bases and J by 2 bases, leaving 9 bases between them.

This clone has just a few counts. J is TRBJ1-2 and V is TRBV20-1; D gene ambiguous. Germline V gene lookup returns CDR1 DFQATT and CDR2 SNEGSKA (reference sequence). The CDR3 is 13 amino acids. Trimming stripped 3 bases from V and 5 bases from J, with 13 bases between. As DNA, the CDR3 is TGCAGTGCTAGTACTTCAGTCGTTTATGGCTACACCTTC. Translation: CSASTSVVYGYTF.

This rearrangement joins TRBV6-5 to TRBJ1-2; D call uncertain. Germline loops: CDR1 MNHEY, CDR2 SVGAGI. The CDR3 extends over 14 amino acids. The V end lost 5 bases, the J end lost 0 bases, and 10 bases lay between the germline ends. This CDR3 reads CASSPYTANYGYTF. For the CDR3, the DNA is TGTGCCAGCAGTCCATATACAGCTAACTATGGCTACACCTTC.

This clone was seen a single time. This rearrangement joins TRBV5-6 to TRBJ1-6; TRBD1 agrees at 7 bases. Germline CDR1 SGHDT, CDR2 YYEEEE. V was pared by 3 bases and J by 4 bases, with 1 base of the junction left unmatched. The CDR3 is made up of 14 amino acids. The CDR3 DNA reads as TGTGCCAGCAGCTCGGGACAGTATAATTCACCCCTCCACTTT. Protein product: CASSSGQYNSPLHF.

The chain joins TRBV11-2 to TRBJ2-1; no reliable D call. This CDR3 contains 13 residues. Germline CDR1 and CDR2: SGHAT and FQNNGV. Trimming pared 6 bases from V and 7 bases from J, leaving 13 bases between. The CDR3 coding sequence is TGTGCCAGCAGGCCTCCTGTAAGGAATGAGCAGTTCTTC. Its protein is CASRPPVRNEQFF. Drawing the rest from reference TRBV11-2 and TRBJ2-1, the complete variable domain is EAGVAQSPRYKIIEKRQSVAFWCNPISGHATLYWYQQILGQGPKLLIQFQNNGVVDDSQLPKDRFSAERLKGVDSTLKIQPAKLEDSAVYLCASRPPVRNEQFFGPGTRLTVL.

The gene calls are TRBV11-2 and TRBJ1-3, with a tentative D call TRBD1 (5 bases). Deletions cut 3 bases from V and 1 base from J, with 10 bases between. The CDR3 is 15 residues long. Germline lookup yields CDR1 SGHAT and CDR2 FQNNGV. CDR3 DNA sequence: TGTGCCAGCAGCTTTGGGGGTCTTTCTGGAAACACCATATATTTT. Translated: CASSFGGLSGNTIYF.

The chain links TRBV29-1 to TRBJ2-7; 11 bases are shared with TRBD1. The CDR3 runs to 14 residues. V dropped 3 bases and J dropped 0; count of bases not matched to a gene: 1. CDR1 and CDR2 (germline): SQVTM, ANQGSEA. The CDR3 DNA sequence: TGCAGCGTTGACGGGACAGGGGGCTCCTACGAGCAGTACTTC. Its protein product is CSVDGTGGSYEQYF.

The chain recombines TRBV4-3 with TRBJ2-1; 7 bases agree with TRBD2. The J segment lost 2 bases and the V segment lost 5 bases, leaving 12 bases of the junction unmatched. The germline gives CDR1 LGHNA, CDR2 YSLEER. CDR3 length: 17 residues. CDR3 bases: TGCGCCAGCAGCGCGCACCTTACTAGCGCACCCTACAATGAGCAGTTCTTC. Translated, it gives CASSAHLTSAPYNEQFF.

CDR3 amino acids: CASSQGSQGATNEKLFF. CDR3 DNA sequence: TGCGCCAGCAGCCAAGGTAGTCAGGGGGCAACTAATGAAAAACTGTTTTTT. The genes are TRBV4-1 and TRBJ1-4, with TRBD1 matching 7 bases. The CDR3 covers 17 residues. V shed 1 base, J shed 0 bases, and the junction held 5 bases outside the gene matches. Germline CDR1 is MGHRA and CDR2 is YSYEKL.

This chain links TRBV24-1 with TRBJ2-3; D ambiguous. The germline V gene encodes CDR1 KGHDR and CDR2 SFDVKD. V was pared by 3 bases and J by 2 bases, with 5 bases between. The CDR3 is 13 amino acids. CDR3: CATSDMVTDTQYF. CDR3 coding DNA: TGTGCCACCAGTGATATGGTCACAGATACGCAGTATTTT.

The chain carries TRBV18 and TRBJ1-1, with a weak D call TRBD1 (5 bases). CDR3 length: 16 amino acids. Trimming removed 3 bases at V and 1 base at J, with 15 bases between. Germline CDR1 is KGHSH and CDR2 is LQKENI. CDR3 DNA sequence: TGTGCCAGCTCACCCACAGTAACCAGGGCGAACACTGAAGCTTTCTTT. Translated: CASSPTVTRANTEAFF.